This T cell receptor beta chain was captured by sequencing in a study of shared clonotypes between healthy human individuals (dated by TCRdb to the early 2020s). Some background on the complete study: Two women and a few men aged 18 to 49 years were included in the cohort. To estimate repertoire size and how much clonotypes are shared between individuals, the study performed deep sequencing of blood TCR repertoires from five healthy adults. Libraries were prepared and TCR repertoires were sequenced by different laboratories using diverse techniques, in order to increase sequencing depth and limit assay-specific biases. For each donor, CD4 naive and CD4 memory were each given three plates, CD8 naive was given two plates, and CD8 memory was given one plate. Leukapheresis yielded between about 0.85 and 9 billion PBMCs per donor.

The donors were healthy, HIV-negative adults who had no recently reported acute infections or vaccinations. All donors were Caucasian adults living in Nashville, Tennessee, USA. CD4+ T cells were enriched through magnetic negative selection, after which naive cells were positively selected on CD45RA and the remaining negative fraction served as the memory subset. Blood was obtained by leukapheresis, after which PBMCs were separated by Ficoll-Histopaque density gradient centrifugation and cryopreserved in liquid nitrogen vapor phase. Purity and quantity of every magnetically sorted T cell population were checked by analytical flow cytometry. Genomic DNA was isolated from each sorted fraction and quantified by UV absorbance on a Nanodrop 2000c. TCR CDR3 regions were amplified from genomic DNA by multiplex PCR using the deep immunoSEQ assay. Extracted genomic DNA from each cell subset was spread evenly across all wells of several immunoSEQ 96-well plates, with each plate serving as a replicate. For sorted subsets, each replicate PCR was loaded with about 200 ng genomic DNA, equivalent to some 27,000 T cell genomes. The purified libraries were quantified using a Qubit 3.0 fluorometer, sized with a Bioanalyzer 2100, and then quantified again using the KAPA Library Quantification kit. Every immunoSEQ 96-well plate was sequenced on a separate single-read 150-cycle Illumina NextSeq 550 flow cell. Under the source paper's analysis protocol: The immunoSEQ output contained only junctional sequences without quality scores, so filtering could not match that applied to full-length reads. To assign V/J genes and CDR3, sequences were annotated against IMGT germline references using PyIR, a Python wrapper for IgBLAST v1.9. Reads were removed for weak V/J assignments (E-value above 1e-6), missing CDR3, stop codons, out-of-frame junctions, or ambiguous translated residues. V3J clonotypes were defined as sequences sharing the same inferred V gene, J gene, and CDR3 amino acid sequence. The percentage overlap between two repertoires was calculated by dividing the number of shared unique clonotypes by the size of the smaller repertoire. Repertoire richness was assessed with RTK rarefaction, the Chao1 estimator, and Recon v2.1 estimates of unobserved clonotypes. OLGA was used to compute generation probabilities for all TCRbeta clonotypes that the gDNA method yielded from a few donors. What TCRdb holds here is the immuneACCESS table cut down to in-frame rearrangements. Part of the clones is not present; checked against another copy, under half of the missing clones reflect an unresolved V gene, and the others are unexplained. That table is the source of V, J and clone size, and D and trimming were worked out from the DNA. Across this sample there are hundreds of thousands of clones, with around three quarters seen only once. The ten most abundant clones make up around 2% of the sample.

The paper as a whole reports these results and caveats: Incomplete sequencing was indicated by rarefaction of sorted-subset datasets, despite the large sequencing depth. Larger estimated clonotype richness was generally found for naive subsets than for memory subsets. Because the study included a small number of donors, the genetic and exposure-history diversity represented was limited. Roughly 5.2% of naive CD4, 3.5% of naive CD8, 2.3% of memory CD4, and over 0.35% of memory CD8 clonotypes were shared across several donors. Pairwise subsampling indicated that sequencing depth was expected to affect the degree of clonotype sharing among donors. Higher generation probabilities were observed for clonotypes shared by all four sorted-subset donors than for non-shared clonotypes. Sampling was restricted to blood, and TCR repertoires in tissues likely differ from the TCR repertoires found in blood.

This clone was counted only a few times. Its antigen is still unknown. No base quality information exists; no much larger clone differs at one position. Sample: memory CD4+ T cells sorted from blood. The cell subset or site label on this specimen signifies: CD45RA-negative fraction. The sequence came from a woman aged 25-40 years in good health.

The CDR3 amino acid sequence is: CASSPGSSGNTIYF. The sequence in DNA is TGTGCCAGCAGTCCAGGCAGCTCTGGAAACACCATATATTTT. Rearrangement joined TRBV25-1 to TRBJ1-3, with the D gene not clear enough to name. V is cut by 5 bases and J by 0 bases, and the space between the germline ends is 8 bases. The CDR3 runs 14 amino acids, cysteine and phenylalanine included. Here the CDR3 DNA is all that survives: 42 bases in frame from base 1. Via the germline V gene, CDR1 is MGHDK and CDR2 SYGVNS. The CDR3, completed at both ends by the reference TRBV25-1 and TRBJ1-3 genes, gives the full variable domain EADIYQTPRYLVIGTGKKITLECSQTMGHDKMYWYQQDPGMELHLIHYSYGVNSTEKGDLSSESTVSRIRTEHFPLTLESARPSHTSQYLCASSPGSSGNTIYFGEGSWLTVV.